This TCR beta chain was documented in a study of blood T cell repertoires in COVID-19 (dated by TCRdb to about 2020). Study-wide context: Samples from collaborators originated in the United States, Italy and Spain and spanned both the acute and convalescent phases of COVID-19. Where HLA class I and class II types were available, the types were taken from metadata supplied by the sample provider, not from assay-based typing. Subjects who had been exposed to COVID-19, were actively infected with it, or had recovered from it provided the deeply sampled blood TCRbeta repertoires that made up the dataset. The samples were drawn from the first 160 participants of the ongoing ImmuneRACE study and from 1,200 or so subjects provided by 6 global collaborators. A freely available public database, intended as a resource for researchers studying the immune response to SARS-CoV-2, is where the repertoires were released. The material from the prospective study consisted of cDNA or gDNA derived from T cells, B-cell-depleted T cells, or PBMCs. The sample metadata nearly always contained a de-identified subject ID, COVID-19 status, age in years and sex. Broader findings and caveats from the paper: How much clinical and demographic metadata was included differed by source and by participant, and the metadata was provided uncurated.

The cysteine opens and the phenylalanine closes a CDR3 of 13 amino acids. Left in the record is the CDR3 DNA by itself, 39 bases read in frame from the first base. Sequences MNHNS (CDR1) and SASEGT (CDR2) are obtained from the germline V gene. At the junction V is shortened by 6 bases and J by 14 bases, with 22 bases in between. Collaborating institutions collected whole blood in K2EDTA tubes following their own protocols. For TCRbeta analysis, collaborators shipped samples in one of three forms: frozen whole blood, isolated PBMCs, or DNA extracted from either of those sample types. TCRbeta CDR3 regions were amplified from genomic DNA using the immunoSEQ Assay, a bias-controlled multiplex PCR. In the authors' own workflow: Nucleated cell counts per sample were estimated from amplification of reference gene primers within the assay. To quantify the absolute abundance of each unique TCRbeta CDR3 rearrangement, sequence reads were collapsed and filtered. Productive Simpson clonality was computed per sample as the square root of Simpson's diversity index over productive rearrangements. This immuneACCESS table, as held by TCRdb, lists in-frame sequences with V and J called but not all clones. Of the missing ones, under half trace to an unresolved V gene in checked studies; the others have no known cause. V, J and clone size were drawn from that table, and D and trimming were deduced from the DNA. The sample table contains 100,000 to 150,000 clones; only one count was recorded for 70% to 75% of them. Roughly 5.5% of the sample is taken by the ten largest.

Regarding this clone: Its antigen is still unknown. Base quality data are lacking; no much larger clone is found one base away.

The sequence was obtained from a man aged 55 to 70 with acute or convalescent COVID-19. The chain uses TRBV6-1 and TRBJ1-2, with TRBD1 perhaps the D gene, on 6 matching bases. Source material: peripheral blood. The DNA sequence reads TGTGCCAGCAGACCTGGGTTGGGGGCCCTTGCGACCTTC. Translated, it reads CASRPGLGALATF.